A selection of T cell receptor beta chains follows, all from one sample in a study of brain metastases from non-small cell lung cancer. TCRdb's table, derived via immunoSEQ multiplex PCR, lists solely in-frame clones and lacks some. The sample lists some 1,300 clones, around 85% occurring once. The sample comprised tumor-adjacent normal tissue. These receptors came from a donor aged 40 or older with non-small cell lung cancer. Each CDR3 is given with its conserved first and last residue. Each record gives: CDR3 DNA, CDR3 protein, D gene, V gene, clone size, J gene. A D gene is named only where the DNA matches it firmly. Only part of the rows carry a size: once, few, many, or a class if the clone is expanded.

cdr3_nt: TGTGCCAGCAGCTTGAATTCAGGGGAACCGGGGAATGGCTACACCTTC
cdr3_aa: CASSLNSGEPGNGYTF
d_call: .
v_call: TRBV7-2
clone_size: .
j_call: TRBJ1-2

cdr3_nt: TGTGCCAGTAATCCAGGGGGCCGGGAGCAGTTCTTC
cdr3_aa: CASNPGGREQFF
d_call: TRBD1
v_call: TRBV19
clone_size: .
j_call: TRBJ2-1

cdr3_nt: TGTGCCAGCAGCCAGGCGGGGGGGGGCACTGAAGCTTTCTTT
cdr3_aa: CASSQAGGGTEAFF
d_call: .
v_call: TRBV28
clone_size: .
j_call: TRBJ1-1

cdr3_nt: TGTGCCAGCAGCTTAGGATCCGTGGGGGACACTGAAGCTTTCTTT
cdr3_aa: CASSLGSVGDTEAFF
d_call: .
v_call: TRBV7-2
clone_size: .
j_call: TRBJ1-1

cdr3_nt: TGCGCCAGCAGCCCGACAGGGAACACCGGGGAGCTGTTTTTT
cdr3_aa: CASSPTGNTGELFF
d_call: .
v_call: TRBV4-1
clone_size: .
j_call: TRBJ2-2

cdr3_nt: TGCGCCAGTAGCCAGATACAGGACGGATATAATTCACCCCTCCACTTT
cdr3_aa: CASSQIQDGYNSPLHF
d_call: .
v_call: TRBV4-1
clone_size: .
j_call: TRBJ1-6

cdr3_nt: TGCACCAGCAGCAAGACCGGTTTGTACACAAGTCGGGCCAACGTCCTGACTTTC
cdr3_aa: CTSSKTGLYTSRANVLTF
d_call: .
v_call: TRBV1
clone_size: .
j_call: TRBJ2-6

cdr3_nt: TGTGCCAGCACTATGGACATCCGCTATGGCTACACCTTC
cdr3_aa: CASTMDIRYGYTF
d_call: .
v_call: TRBV25-1
clone_size: .
j_call: TRBJ1-2

cdr3_nt: TGTGCCAGCACGGAGAGGTGGAGCACTGAAGCTTTCTTT
cdr3_aa: CASTERWSTEAFF
d_call: .
v_call: TRBV6-5
clone_size: .
j_call: TRBJ1-1

cdr3_nt: TGTGCCAGCAGTTTAGAGGCGGGGGGCCTCCAAGAGACCCAGTACTTC
cdr3_aa: CASSLEAGGLQETQYF
d_call: TRBD2
v_call: TRBV28
clone_size: .
j_call: TRBJ2-5

cdr3_nt: TGCGCCAGCAGCTGGACAGCCGCTGGGACCAACGTCCTGACTTTC
cdr3_aa: CASSWTAAGTNVLTF
d_call: .
v_call: TRBV5-1
clone_size: .
j_call: TRBJ2-6

cdr3_nt: TGTGCCAGCTCACCACCAAGACAGGGATATGGTGAAGCTTTCTTT
cdr3_aa: CASSPPRQGYGEAFF
d_call: TRBD1
v_call: TRBV18
clone_size: .
j_call: TRBJ1-1

cdr3_nt: TGTGCCAGCAGTTACGGGGCAAGCACAGATACGCAGTATTTT
cdr3_aa: CASSYGASTDTQYF
d_call: .
v_call: TRBV6-2/TRBV6-3
clone_size: few
j_call: TRBJ2-3

cdr3_nt: TGTGCCAGCAGCCACCTTAGCGAAAGCACAGATACGCAGTATTTT
cdr3_aa: CASSHLSESTDTQYF
d_call: .
v_call: TRBV14
clone_size: .
j_call: TRBJ2-3

cdr3_nt: TGTGCCAGCAGTCGACTAGCGGGGGGCACAGATACGCAGTATTTT
cdr3_aa: CASSRLAGGTDTQYF
d_call: TRBD2
v_call: TRBV6-4
clone_size: .
j_call: TRBJ2-3

cdr3_nt: TGTGCCAGCAGTTTATTAGATCAGCCCCAGCATTTT
cdr3_aa: CASSLLDQPQHF
d_call: .
v_call: TRBV12-3/TRBV12-4
clone_size: .
j_call: TRBJ1-5

cdr3_nt: TGCGCCAGCAGCTGGGACGGACCTAACTATAGCTACACCTTC
cdr3_aa: CASSWDGPNYSYTF
d_call: .
v_call: TRBV5-1
clone_size: .
j_call: TRBJ1-2

cdr3_nt: TGTGCCAGTAGTATTTCGTATCAGCCCCAGCATTTT
cdr3_aa: CASSISYQPQHF
d_call: .
v_call: TRBV19
clone_size: .
j_call: TRBJ1-5

cdr3_nt: TGTGCCAGCAGCCCGCCTGGGGGCGGGCCCGGAGAGCTGTTTTTT
cdr3_aa: CASSPPGGGPGELFF
d_call: .
v_call: TRBV11-3
clone_size: .
j_call: TRBJ2-2

cdr3_nt: TGCGCCAGCAGCCCCTTGACTAGCGGGGGAGCAGATACGCAGTATTTT
cdr3_aa: CASSPLTSGGADTQYF
d_call: TRBD2
v_call: TRBV4-3
clone_size: .
j_call: TRBJ2-3

cdr3_nt: TGTGCCAGCAGCTTAGGGGGACAGGGGTACCCAGATACGCAGTATTTT
cdr3_aa: CASSLGGQGYPDTQYF
d_call: TRBD1
v_call: TRBV7-8
clone_size: hyperexpanded
j_call: TRBJ2-3

cdr3_nt: TGCGCCAGCAGCTGGGACGGACCTAACTATGGCTACACCTTC
cdr3_aa: CASSWDGPNYGYTF
d_call: .
v_call: TRBV5-1
clone_size: .
j_call: TRBJ1-2

cdr3_nt: TGCGCCAGCAGCCAAGAATTCGTGGATACAGGAAGCTACACCTTC
cdr3_aa: CASSQEFVDTGSYTF
d_call: .
v_call: TRBV4-3
clone_size: .
j_call: TRBJ1-2

cdr3_nt: TGCGCCAGCAGGACTGAGCCCGGGACAGCTTACAATGAGCAGTTCTTC
cdr3_aa: CASRTEPGTAYNEQFF
d_call: TRBD1
v_call: TRBV5-1
clone_size: .
j_call: TRBJ2-1